What follows are 19 T cell receptor beta chains derived from one specimen sequenced in a study of T cell responses to AZD1222 COVID-19 vaccine. This table comes from immunoSEQ multiplex PCR, and its TCRdb copy is limited to in-frame clones, with some not included. The sample consists of around 140,000 clones, about 89% of them appearing once. The input for sequencing was peripheral blood, taken on day 0 of AZD1222 vaccination. Receptors were obtained from an adult in good health.

The J gene is TRBJ2-7, the V gene TRBV4-1, with 10 bases aligning to TRBD2. J gave up 3 bases and V 2 bases, and 7 bases lay outside the gene matches. Germline CDR1 is MGHRA and CDR2 is YSYEKL. This CDR3 is built from 16 residues. DNA for the CDR3: TGCGCCAGCAGCCAAAGCCCGGGACTAGCGATCTACGAGCAGTACTTC. Protein: CASSQSPGLAIYEQYF.

The rearrangement uses TRBV18 and TRBJ1-3; the D is unclear. The CDR3 consists of 15 residues. V dropped 3 bases and J dropped 2 bases, with 11 bases sitting between them. Germline-derived CDR1 and CDR2 are KGHSH and LQKENI. CDR3 in amino acids: CASSPMELPGNTIYF. CDR3 bases: TGTGCCAGCTCACCGATGGAGCTCCCTGGAAACACCATATATTTT.

V gene TRBV7-2 combines with J gene TRBJ2-7; possible D gene TRBD1, 5 bases. The CDR3 is 14 residues long. V was trimmed by 5 bases and J by 3 bases, leaving 14 bases between them. CDR1 is SGHTA, CDR2 FQGNSA, per germline. The CDR3 nucleotides are TGTGCCAGCAGCCGCCAATCGCAGGGCTACGAGCAGTACTTC. Translated: CASSRQSQGYEQYF.

The chain joins TRBV19 to TRBJ2-4; TRBD2 aligns across 7 bases. This CDR3 has 17 residues. The germline V gene has CDR1 LNHDA and CDR2 SQIVND (reference sequence). Trimming at V came to 0 bases and at J to 5 bases, leaving 10 bases not matched to a gene. Written as DNA, the CDR3 is TGTGCCAGTAGTATAGATGGGAGGGAGCGGGTCCAAAACATTCAGTACTTC. Its protein is CASSIDGRERVQNIQYF.

V gene TRBV5-8 combines with J gene TRBJ1-3; D gene ambiguous. Trimming shortened V by 4 bases and J by 1 base, and 12 bases separated the two germline ends. The CDR3 contains 15 residues. Germline lookup yields CDR1 SGHTS and CDR2 YDEGEE. The CDR3 protein is CASSPIGGSGNTIYF. The CDR3 nucleotides are TGTGCCAGCAGCCCAATTGGAGGGTCTGGAAACACCATATATTTT.

This clone is a singleton in its sample. This chain joins TRBV2 and TRBJ1-1; D ambiguous. The CDR3 runs 13 residues. V lost 5 bases and J lost 3, with 10 bases in between. Germline V CDR1 and CDR2: SNHLY, FYNNEI. CDR3 loop: CASSYQAYTEAFF. The CDR3 DNA follows: TGTGCCAGCAGTTATCAGGCCTACACTGAAGCTTTCTTT.

The chain carries TRBV7-2 and TRBJ2-4, with D unresolved. V was clipped by 2 bases and J by 5 bases, with 4 bases between them. From germline, CDR1 is SGHTA and CDR2 FQGNSA. The CDR3 has 12 amino acids. CDR3 nucleotide sequence: TGTGCCAGCAGCTTAATCCAAAACATTCAGTACTTC. Residues: CASSLIQNIQYF.

This clone was counted once. V is TRBV19 and J is TRBJ1-5; D remains unclear. The germline gives CDR1 LNHDA, CDR2 SQIVND (reference sequence). The germline V and J ends were trimmed by 3 bases and 0 bases, with 9 bases remaining between them. This CDR3 is built from 15 residues. CDR3 bases: TGTGCCAGTAGTATGGGTAGAAATAGCAATCAGCCCCAGCATTTT. Its protein product is CASSMGRNSNQPQHF.

The rearrangement uses TRBV5-1 and TRBJ2-2, with TRBD1 matching 9 bases. The germline V gene has CDR1 SGHRS and CDR2 YFSETQ. This CDR3 spans 16 amino acids. Trimming cost V 4 bases and J 2 bases; bases outside gene matches: 6. CDR3 DNA sequence: TGCGCCAGCAGCCTGGGGACAGGGCTTAACACCGGGGAGCTGTTTTTT. Its translation: CASSLGTGLNTGELFF.

The J gene is TRBJ1-2, the V gene TRBV7-2, with D unresolved. CDR3 length: 14 amino acids. V was shortened by 1 base and J by 7 bases, with 13 bases between the two germline ends. CDR1 and CDR2 from the germline V gene are SGHTA and FQGNSA. CDR3 region: CASSLVPGESGYTF. Here the CDR3 DNA reads TGTGCCAGCAGCTTAGTCCCCGGGGAATCTGGCTACACCTTC.

This chain links TRBV6-5 with TRBJ2-7; 10 positions agree with TRBD1. Germline loops: CDR1 MNHEY, CDR2 SVGAGI. V lost 6 bases to trimming and J lost 2 bases; unmatched junction nucleotides: 7. The CDR3 sequence is 15 residues long. CDR3 protein: CASSSGTGAPYEQYF. Written as DNA, the CDR3 is TGTGCCAGCAGCTCCGGGACAGGGGCACCCTACGAGCAGTACTTC.

The rearrangement joins TRBV5-1 to TRBJ2-1, with 15 bases lining up with TRBD2. After removal of 4 bases from V and 10 bases from J, the junction contained 6 bases not matched to a gene. Germline loops: CDR1 SGHRS, CDR2 YFSETQ. CDR3 length: 15 amino acids. The CDR3, as DNA: TGCGCCAGCAGCGAGGGACTAGCGGGAGGCGGAGAGCAGTTCTTC. The encoded protein is CASSEGLAGGGEQFF.

The chain joins TRBV9 to TRBJ2-2; 13 bases match TRBD2. The CDR3 sequence is 19 residues long. Germline loops: CDR1 SGDLS, CDR2 YYNGEE. V lost 3 bases and J lost 4; bases outside the gene matches: 12. For the CDR3, the DNA is TGTGCCAGCAGCGCTCGGAGAGGACTAGCGGGAGAGGGCACCGGGGAGCTGTTTTTT. It codes for CASSARRGLAGEGTGELFF.

V and J are TRBV4-2 and TRBJ2-6; D is ambiguous. Germline V gene lookup returns CDR1 LGHNA and CDR2 YNFKEQ. This CDR3 has 16 residues. Trimming removed 0 bases at V and 1 base at J, with 7 bases between. In DNA, the CDR3 is TGTGCCAGCAGCCAAGATCTGGGGTCTGGGGCCAACGTCCTGACTTTC. Residues: CASSQDLGSGANVLTF.

The chain carries TRBV28 and TRBJ1-1; the D is unclear. The germline CDR1 and CDR2 sequences are MDHEN and SYDVKM. Deletions cut 0 bases from V and 11 bases from J, with 13 bases between. The CDR3 loop spans 13 amino acids. DNA for the CDR3: TGTGCCAGCAGTTTATGGGATGACGGGCGGGCTTTCTTT. Its translation is CASSLWDDGRAFF.

The chain uses TRBV10-1 and TRBJ2-2; a weak D match, TRBD1 (6 bases). The germline gives CDR1 WNHNN, CDR2 SYGVQD (reference sequence). The CDR3 covers 13 residues. Trimming removed 7 bases from V and 6 bases from J, with 12 bases in between. CDR3 residues: CASKEGVSGELFF. The CDR3 region has the DNA TGCGCCAGCAAAGAGGGGGTTTCCGGGGAGCTGTTTTTT.

V gene TRBV11-2 combines with J gene TRBJ2-3; D gene unclear. The germline V gene encodes CDR1 SGHAT and CDR2 FQNNGV. The germline V and J ends were trimmed by 3 bases and 2 bases, with 15 bases remaining between them. The CDR3 is 16 amino acids. CDR3 DNA: TGTGCCAGCAGCTTTTGGGGAACCGCGCCCACAGATACGCAGTATTTT. It encodes CASSFWGTAPTDTQYF.

The chain couples TRBV7-9 to TRBJ2-2; possible D gene TRBD2, 6 bases. The CDR3 spans 17 residues. V was pared by 4 bases and J by 5 bases, with 20 bases between. Germline V lookup: CDR1 SEHNR, CDR2 FQNEAQ (reference sequence). The CDR3 loop is CASSSLFGGLLTGELFF. CDR3 nucleotides: TGTGCCAGCAGCTCCCTATTTGGAGGGCTTTTGACCGGGGAGCTGTTTTTT.

This CDR3 is CASSQPTGLAGGGTDTQYF. CDR3 DNA sequence: TGCGCCAGCAGCCAGCCGACCGGACTAGCGGGAGGCGGCACAGATACGCAGTATTTT. The chain combines TRBV4-1 with TRBJ2-3; 14 bases agree with TRBD2. Germline lookup yields CDR1 MGHRA and CDR2 YSYEKL. J gave up 1 base and V 3 bases, and 9 bases lay outside the gene matches. The CDR3 totals 19 residues.